One and the same sample provided the 28 T cell receptor beta chains below, sequenced in a study of beta chain features in type 1 diabetes (dated by TCRdb to 2016 to 2019). The method was the immunoSEQ multiplex PCR assay. The entire amount of isolated RNA was reverse transcribed using the High Capacity cDNA Reverse Transcription Kit, so the sequenced TCRB transcripts were expressed ones. The source is immuneACCESS, and TCRdb retained only in-frame sequences with V and J called. Part of the clones is not carried over; for the studies checked, unresolved V genes explain less than half of this, and the remainder is unexplained. This sample is represented by 810,000 or so clones; about 17% of them were singletons. The ten largest make up around 0.02% of the sample. Sequencing input: naive CD4+ T cells from blood. Reading the label with the study, this specimen's cell subset or site is: true naive CD4+ T cells. These receptors were obtained from a woman aged 18 to 35 in good health.

The chain recombines TRBV11-1 with TRBJ2-5; 9 positions agree with TRBD1. V gave up 5 bases and J gave up 4 bases; unmatched junction bases: 2. CDR1 and CDR2 (germline): SGHAT, FQDESV (reference sequence). This CDR3 is 13 amino acids long. The CDR3 is CASSPQGAETQYF. CDR3 in DNA: TGTGCCAGCAGCCCACAGGGGGCAGAGACCCAGTACTTC.

The rearrangement uses TRBV10-3 and TRBJ2-7, with D perhaps matching TRBD1 or TRBD2 (6 bases each). Trimming left V 4 bases short and J 5 bases short, with 15 bases between. CDR3 length: 14 amino acids. Germline CDR1 is ENHRY and CDR2 is SYGVKD. CDR3 sequence reads: CAISGGAAVHEQYF. CDR3 nucleotide sequence: TGTGCCATCAGTGGGGGGGCGGCAGTCCACGAGCAGTACTTC.

This clone has a handful of counts. Here the CDR3 reads CASSSSRENTEAFF. CDR3 nucleotide sequence: TGTGCCAGCAGCTCATCAAGGGAAAACACTGAAGCTTTCTTT. V gene TRBV2 combines with J gene TRBJ1-1; D is ambiguous. Trimming pared 6 bases from V and 2 bases from J, leaving 13 bases between. Germline V gives CDR1 SNHLY, CDR2 FYNNEI. This CDR3 contains 14 residues.

The rearrangement links TRBV2 to TRBJ2-5; TRBD1 aligns across 8 bases. This CDR3 has 14 residues. V gave up 9 bases and J gave up 6 bases; unmatched junction bases: 12. Germline CDR1 reads SNHLY; CDR2 reads FYNNEI. The CDR3 nucleotides read TGTGCCAGAAGGGGAGGACAGGGTTTGAAGACCCAGTACTTC. This encodes CARRGGQGLKTQYF.

The rearrangement uses TRBV28 and TRBJ1-2; D not certain. The germline V gene encodes CDR1 MDHEN and CDR2 SYDVKM. V was trimmed by 1 base and J by 3 bases, leaving 6 bases between them. This CDR3 spans 13 amino acids. In nucleotides, the CDR3 is TGTGCCAGCAGTTTATTGGCCTACTATGGCTACACCTTC. Protein sequence: CASSLLAYYGYTF.

The rearrangement uses TRBV18 and TRBJ2-2; no definite D call. CDR3 length: 16 residues. CDR1 and CDR2 (germline): KGHSH, LQKENI. The ends were cut back, 3 bases at V and 0 bases at J, with 11 bases in the middle. As DNA, the CDR3 is TGTGCCAGCTCACCCCCGGCAGCAACGAACACCGGGGAGCTGTTTTTT. This sequence encodes CASSPPAATNTGELFF.

The genes are TRBV19 and TRBJ2-1, with TRBD1 matching over 8 bases. From germline, CDR1 is LNHDA and CDR2 SQIVND (reference sequence). V was clipped by 5 bases and J by 7 bases; unmatched bases: 10. This CDR3 has 15 amino acids. This chain's CDR3 is CASSDFGTGRNEQFF. The CDR3 DNA reads as TGTGCCAGTAGTGATTTTGGGACAGGAAGAAATGAGCAGTTCTTC.

This clone came up a few times. J is TRBJ2-2 and V is TRBV18, with TRBD2 matching over 9 bases. V was pared by 4 bases and J by 4 bases, with 7 bases of the junction left unmatched. CDR1 KGHSH and CDR2 LQKENI come from the germline V gene. The CDR3 sequence is 16 residues long. The CDR3 region has the DNA TGTGCCAGCTCACTCTATAGCGGGAGTAGCACCGGGGAGCTGTTTTTT. Translating gives CASSLYSGSSTGELFF.

This clone showed up just a few times. J is TRBJ2-3 and V is TRBV5-1; TRBD2 agrees at 7 bases. With 4 bases clipped from V and 2 bases from J, the junction kept 7 bases outside the gene matches. CDR1 is SGHRS, CDR2 YFSETQ, per germline. The CDR3 covers 15 residues. CDR3 region: CASSPGLGYTDTQYF. As DNA, the CDR3 is TGCGCCAGCAGCCCTGGACTAGGTTACACAGATACGCAGTATTTT.

The chain combines TRBV5-1 with TRBJ2-1; 11 bases are a match to TRBD2. J gave up 6 bases and V 0 bases, and 8 bases lay outside the gene matches. The CDR3 spans 17 residues. Germline assignment: CDR1 SGHRS and CDR2 YFSETQ. DNA of the CDR3: TGCGCCAGCAGCTTGGCACTAGCGGGAGTAGGTCGCAATGAGCAGTTCTTC. Translated, it gives CASSLALAGVGRNEQFF.

This clone was counted between two and nine times. V and J are TRBV7-3 and TRBJ2-1, with D possibly being TRBD2 (6 bases). CDR3 size: 14 residues. The ends were cut back, 3 bases at V and 0 bases at J, with 6 bases in the middle. Germline lookup yields CDR1 SGHTA and CDR2 FQGTGA. The chain's CDR3 is CASSFSGSYNEQFF. CDR3 nucleotides: TGTGCCAGCAGCTTTAGCGGCTCCTACAATGAGCAGTTCTTC. The variable domain in full, with the rest retrieved from reference TRBV7-3 and TRBJ2-1, is GAGVSQTPSNKVTEKGKYVELRCDPISGHTALYWYRQSLGQGPEFLIYFQGTGAADDSGLPNDRFFAVRPEGSVSTLKIQRTERGDSAVYLCASSFSGSYNEQFFGPGTRLTVL.

The chain combines TRBV15 with TRBJ1-3; D is ambiguous. The germline V and J ends were trimmed by 0 bases and 1 base, with 13 bases remaining between them. Germline V gives CDR1 LNHNV, CDR2 YYDKDF (reference sequence). This CDR3 spans 17 amino acids. CDR3: CATSRDLTVVSGNTIYF. DNA for the CDR3: TGTGCCACCAGCAGAGATCTAACGGTGGTATCTGGAAACACCATATATTTT.

This clone has only a few counts. V usage is TRBV6-6 and J usage is TRBJ1-4; 9 bases are shared with TRBD1. The germline V gene encodes CDR1 MNHNY and CDR2 SVGAGI (reference sequence). V was clipped by 6 bases and J by 4 bases; unmatched bases: 3. CDR3 length: 14 residues. CDR3 region: CASRPTGGNEKLFF. The CDR3, as DNA: TGTGCCAGCAGACCGACAGGGGGTAATGAAAAACTGTTTTTT.

A single count supports this clone. J is TRBJ1-1 and V is TRBV28, with D hard to call. V was cut by 3 bases and J by 8 bases, with 7 bases left in between. The CDR3 is made up of 11 amino acids. The V gene's germline CDR1 is MDHEN and CDR2 SYDVKM. The CDR3 reads CASSFLTEAFF. CDR3 DNA: TGTGCCAGCAGTTTTCTTACAGAAGCTTTCTTT.

This clone was seen only a few times. The rearrangement links TRBV4-2 to TRBJ2-7, with unresolved D. The ends were cut back, 4 bases at V and 0 bases at J, with 13 bases in the middle. CDR1 LGHNA and CDR2 YNFKEQ come from the germline V gene. The CDR3 loop spans 15 amino acids. As DNA, the CDR3 is TGTGCCAGCAGCCTAGATATCGAAGGCTCCTACGAGCAGTACTTC. It codes for CASSLDIEGSYEQYF.

The chain is built from TRBV19 and TRBJ2-2, with 8 bases aligning to TRBD2. Per germline, CDR1 LNHDA and CDR2 SQIVND (reference sequence). After removal of 9 bases from V and 1 base from J, the junction contained 13 bases not matched to a gene. CDR3 size: 17 residues. CDR3 region: CASNSLSGTVNTGELFF. CDR3 sequence (DNA): TGTGCCAGCAACAGTCTTAGCGGGACCGTGAACACCGGGGAGCTGTTTTTT.

The V gene is TRBV19, the J gene TRBJ2-7; 8 bases align to TRBD1. In germline, CDR1 is LNHDA, CDR2 SQIVND (reference sequence). The CDR3 is 15 amino acids. The V gene end was trimmed by 2 bases and the J gene end by 2 bases; junction bases not matched to a gene: 5. The chain's CDR3 is CASSISPQGAYEQYF. CDR3 sequence (DNA): TGTGCCAGTAGTATATCCCCACAGGGGGCCTACGAGCAGTACTTC.

This clone was counted a few times. Other DNA sequences of this sample code for an identical CDR3. This chain links TRBV6-5 with TRBJ1-1, with D possibly TRBD1 on 5 matching bases. CDR1 is MNHEY, CDR2 SVGAGI, per germline. CDR3 length equals 13 residues. Deletions cut 5 bases from V and 3 bases from J, with 10 bases between. The chain's CDR3 is CASSPQGDTEAFF. CDR3 DNA sequence: TGTGCCAGCAGTCCTCAGGGAGACACTGAAGCTTTCTTT.

V gene TRBV6-5 combines with J gene TRBJ1-5; tentatively, D is TRBD1 (5 bases). There are 13 residues in the CDR3. Germline CDR1 and CDR2: MNHEY and SVGAGI. The V and J ends lost 6 bases and 4 bases respectively, with 10 bases between them. CDR3 amino acids: CASRPDRNQPQHF. The CDR3 nucleotides are TGTGCCAGCAGACCCGACAGAAATCAGCCCCAGCATTTT.

This clone was seen a few times. The rearrangement links TRBV6-1 to TRBJ2-7; 8 bases match TRBD1. After removal of 5 bases from V and 6 bases from J, the junction contained 6 bases not matched to a gene. The CDR3 covers 13 residues. Germline loops: CDR1 MNHNS, CDR2 SASEGT. The DNA for the CDR3 is TGTGCCAGCAGTTCCGACAGGGGTGGCGAGCAGTACTTC. Protein: CASSSDRGGEQYF.

The chain recombines TRBV27 with TRBJ1-2, with 8 bases lining up with TRBD1. Germline V CDR1 and CDR2: MNHEY, SMNVEV (reference sequence). CDR3 size: 18 residues. The V gene end was trimmed by 6 bases and the J gene end by 2 bases; junction bases not matched to a gene: 17. The CDR3 DNA sequence: TGTGCCAGCAGCCTAAGGGGCCCCAGGGGGCGGTTAAACTATGGCTACACCTTC. Translating it yields CASSLRGPRGRLNYGYTF.

This clone was detected a few times. Within the sample, other DNA sequences also encode this same CDR3. J is TRBJ2-5 and V is TRBV11-2; no clear D. CDR1 is SGHAT, CDR2 FQNNGV, per germline. The CDR3 runs to 12 residues. V gave up 5 bases and J gave up 0 bases, with 4 bases separating them. In DNA, the CDR3 is TGTGCCAGCAGCCCATACCAAGAGACCCAGTACTTC. Amino acids: CASSPYQETQYF.

The chain combines TRBV7-2 with TRBJ2-7; 8 bases are a match to TRBD2. Germline assignment: CDR1 SGHTA and CDR2 FQGNSA. V was pared by 0 bases and J by 1 base, with 8 bases of the junction left unmatched. The CDR3 is 17 residues long. The CDR3 loop is CASSLAAGREGSYEQYF. CDR3 coding DNA: TGTGCCAGCAGCTTAGCGGCGGGTCGGGAGGGGTCCTACGAGCAGTACTTC.

This chain uses TRBV29-1 with TRBJ1-4; 10 positions agree with TRBD1. The CDR3 loop spans 14 amino acids. Germline V gives CDR1 SQVTM, CDR2 ANQGSEA. V dropped 6 bases and J dropped 8; count of bases not matched to a gene: 9. The CDR3 here is CSVTPTGGKEKLFF. The CDR3 coding sequence is TGCAGCGTGACCCCGACAGGGGGCAAAGAAAAACTGTTTTTT.

The DNA for the CDR3 is TGTGCCAGCAGAACCGGGGACAGATATCAGCCCCAGCATTTT. Amino acids: CASRTGDRYQPQHF. V and J are TRBV28 and TRBJ1-5; TRBD1 matches 7 bases. This CDR3 comprises 14 residues. After removal of 6 bases from V and 5 bases from J, the junction contained 7 bases not matched to a gene. Germline V gene lookup returns CDR1 MDHEN and CDR2 SYDVKM.

CDR3 loop: CASSQESMASGANVLTF. CDR3 nucleotides: TGTGCCAGCAGCCAAGAGTCTATGGCTTCGGGGGCCAACGTCCTGACTTTC. The rearrangement links TRBV14 to TRBJ2-6; D gene uncertain. The V end lost 0 bases, the J end lost 4 bases, and 13 bases lay between the germline ends. CDR1 SGHDN and CDR2 FVKESK come from the germline V gene. The CDR3 is 17 amino acids. Full variable domain (missing parts from reference TRBV14 and TRBJ2-6): EAGVTQFPSHSVIEKGQTVTLRCDPISGHDNLYWYRRVMGKEIKFLLHFVKESKQDESGMPNNRFLAERTGGTYSTLKVQPAELEDSGVYFCASSQESMASGANVLTFGAGSRLTVL.

The rearrangement joins TRBV5-1 to TRBJ2-1; perhaps TRBD2 as D (6 bases). V was cut by 2 bases and J by 8 bases, with 11 bases left in between. The V gene's germline CDR1 is SGHRS and CDR2 YFSETQ. The CDR3 spans 13 residues. The DNA of the CDR3 is TGCGCCAGCAGCTTATCGTGGGGGGATGAGCAGTTCTTC. Its translation: CASSLSWGDEQFF.

This clone was seen only a few times. This chain connects TRBV4-2 to TRBJ2-3; possibly TRBD2 for D (6 bases). The V end lost 3 bases, the J end lost 2 bases, and 18 bases lay between the germline ends. The CDR3 consists of 17 residues. Germline-derived CDR1 and CDR2 are LGHNA and YNFKEQ. CDR3 region: CASSQGGSVGYTDTQYF. CDR3 bases: TGTGCCAGCAGCCAGGGGGGATCCGTCGGCTACACAGATACGCAGTATTTT.